This T cell receptor beta chain is drawn from a study of T cells after yellow fever vaccination. Study observations and caveats: The secondary response was weaker but peaked faster, day 5 versus 15. Although most clonotypes did not, a small share appeared in both CD4 and CD8 compartments. Primary-vaccination clones mostly resurfaced post-booster (about 95% CD4, about 87% CD8).

Generation of TCR cDNA used 5'RACE template switching (which added a universal primer site and UMIs). Using its own MiXCR run on the 5' RACE reads, TCRdb lists one record per CDR3 protein. The sample has some 550,000 distinct CDR3 sequences; roughly 19% are singletons. CDR1 is SGHRS and CDR2 is YFSETQ in the germline V gene. The CDR3 is 14 amino acids. V lost 2 bases and J 5 bases, leaving 11 bases between the germline ends. There are a few counts of this clonotype. Its cognate antigen is unknown. The chain links TRBV5-1 to TRBJ2-1; the D gene is possibly TRBD1 (8 bases). The sequenced sample was PBMCs, obtained 15 days after the yellow fever booster vaccination. The clonotype comes from a young man who received the YFV17D yellow fever vaccine. The chain's CDR3 is CASSFTGGDNEQFF. DNA of the CDR3: TGCGCCAGCAGCTTCACAGGGGGGGACAATGAGCAGTTCTTC. The full variable domain, its missing parts supplied by reference TRBV5-1 and TRBJ2-1, is KAGVTQTPRYLIKTRGQQVTLSCSPISGHRSVSWYQQTPGQGLQFLFEYFSETQRNKGNFPGRFSGRQFSNSRSEMNVSTLELGDSALYLCASSFTGGDNEQFFGPGTRLTVL.